This T cell receptor (beta chain) was found in a study of vaccination effects on CD4 cells after COVID-19 (dated 2022 in TCRdb). In the study overall: To identify antigen-specific CD4+ T cell clonotypes by their expansion, the ViraFEST assay first stimulated PBMC with viral peptide pools and then applied TCR sequencing. Each participant received two doses of an mRNA SARS-CoV-2 vaccine, either BNT162b2 or mRNA-1273. The Oncomine TCR Beta short-read assay on an Illumina iSeq 100 was used to sequence cultures from other donors in the study. Each well held fewer than 2.5 million PBMC cultured in IMDM containing around 5% human AB serum, roughly 9.6 IU/ml IL-2 and gentamicin, along with around 11 ug/ml peptides. SARS-CoV-2 spike-specific CD4+ TCR repertoires were compared before and after mRNA vaccination in COVID-19 convalescent patients and in infection-naive vaccine recipients. The full study included 10 to 11 COVID-19 convalescent patients and a handful of SARS-CoV-2-naive healthy vaccine recipients. What the authors observed across the whole study: At late post-vaccination timepoints, both infection-induced and vaccine-induced clones showed marked clonal contraction, consistent with waning T cell responses. The study was limited by a small number of convalescent patients, and early post-infection timepoints were lacking. Among healthy vaccine recipients, nearly all vaccine-induced clones were SARS-CoV-2 mono-reactive, and just 1 of 255 was cross-reactive with common cold coronaviruses.

Comment on this clone: What this receptor recognizes is not known. No much larger clone exists at a distance of one base, and base qualities are not known.

The library was prepared using the immunoSEQ multiplex PCR assay. DNA from the cultured, isolated CD4+ T cells was subjected to TCR beta CDR3 sequencing. Per the original workflow: Non-productive TCR sequences were discarded, and reads were trimmed to the CDR3 region, with only CDR3s of 7 or more amino acids retained. Antigen-specific clonotypes were identified with the MANAFEST web app by comparing expansion in peptide wells against reference cultures. Positive clones required FDR<0.05 expansion versus reference and all other wells, odds ratio above 5, and frequency above 0.1% in two replicate wells. A clonotype was defined as cross-reactive if the clonotype was significantly expanded both in SARS-CoV-2 spike wells and in at least one common cold coronavirus spike condition. CDR3 similarity was assessed by Levenshtein distance with the stringdist R package, and unrooted trees were built with ape in R 3.6.1. The table comes from immuneACCESS by way of TCRdb, which keeps in-frame sequences with V and J called. Part of the clones is missing from these tables; in studies checked, under half for an unresolved V gene and the rest for unknown reasons. The DNA gave D and trimming, while V, J and clone size come from that table. The sample table contains tens of thousands of clones; only one count was recorded for 60% to 85% of them. The ten largest account for approximately 3% of the sample.

After around 11 days of culture, CD4+ T cells were isolated with the EasySep CD4+ T cell isolation kit. Negative nucleocapsid antibody results before and after vaccination confirmed that the healthy vaccine recipients had no prior SARS-CoV-2 infection. On days 3 and 7, half of the culture medium was replaced with fresh IL-2-containing medium. Unless noted otherwise, every peptide stimulation condition was grown in triplicate wells. PBMC were separated from whole blood using Ficoll-Paque Plus gradient centrifugation and were then either cryopreserved at -140C or used fresh. Genomic DNA was extracted from cultured CD4+ T cells with the QIAamp micro DNA kit. For this chain, trimming is 2 bases at the V end and 1 base at the J end, and the number of junction bases without a gene match is 7. The CDR3 spans 17 residues, from the cysteine through the phenylalanine. Left in the record is the CDR3 DNA by itself, 51 bases read in frame from the first base. Looking up the germline V gene yields CDR1 SGHRS and CDR2 YFSETQ.

The sequences come from CD4+ T cells from PBMCs cultured without peptide, collected before COVID-19 vaccination. The chain links TRBV5-1 with TRBJ2-3; TRBD2 aligns with 10 central bases. This clonotype was sampled from a human donor who received a COVID-19 vaccine. The sequenced DNA is TGCGCCAGCAGCTTACGGGGGCTAGCGGGGGGCACAGATACGCAGTATTTT. It translates to CASSLRGLAGGTDTQYF.